The T cell receptor (beta chain) described here comes from a study of CD8 T cells in ankylosing spondylitis. Study-level points and caveats: In peripheral blood, disease-linked CD8+ clones occurred at relatively low frequencies. One TCR beta motif, made up of under ten highly homologous variants, appeared characteristic of ankylosing spondylitis blood.

In its sample, this clonotype was seen many times. The antigen remains undetermined. The CDR3 has 11 amino acids. V lost 5 bases and J 10 bases, leaving 12 bases between the germline ends. Germline V lookup: CDR1 DFQATT, CDR2 SNEGSKA (reference sequence). Each CDR3 protein gets one entry after TCRdb re-called the 5' RACE reads with MiXCR. This sample has approximately 260,000 distinct CDR3 sequences, with about 9.1% found just once. V gene TRBV20-1 combines with J gene TRBJ2-1; D ambiguous. The sequence came from a male donor with ankylosing spondylitis or in good health (not recorded which). Input material: blood, either unsorted or a sorted T cell fraction (not recorded which). The DNA for the CDR3 is TGCAGTGCTCACGAGGTCCAGGAGCAGTTCTTC. The encoded protein is CSAHEVQEQFF.